This passage covers 26 T cell receptor beta chains from one sample sequenced in a study of T cells in Graves' hyperthyroidism and ophthalmopathy. Amplified TCR beta CDR3 regions derived from RNA transcripts. First-round RT-PCR targeting the TCR CDR3 was performed with the HTBI primer set. TCRdb used MiXCR to reprocess the multiplex PCR reads, holding one entry per CDR3 protein. This sample has under 550,000 distinct CDR3 sequences; nearly 20% occur once, and the top ten carry about half. The sample consisted of blood. Every receptor here comes from a man aged 40-55 years with Graves' ophthalmopathy.

This clonotype was detected a few times. The chain carries TRBV7-9 and TRBJ1-2; 12 nucleotides line up with TRBD1. The CDR3 has 15 amino acids. The J segment lost 8 bases and the V segment lost 3 bases, leaving 7 bases of the junction unmatched. CDR1 and CDR2 from the germline V gene are SEHNR and FQNEAQ (reference sequence). For the CDR3, the DNA is TGTGCCAGCAGCTTCGGGACAGGGGGCCTTCCAGGCTACACCTTC. Protein: CASSFGTGGLPGYTF.

This clonotype came up many times. CDR3 DNA: TGTGCCACCATGAGTAGTCAATTCAACGAGCAGTACTTC. Protein sequence: CATMSSQFNEQYF. This chain uses TRBV27 with TRBJ2-7; unclear D gene. V was cut by 10 bases and J by 5 bases, with 18 bases left in between. Per the germline V gene, CDR1 is MNHEY and CDR2 is SMNVEV (reference sequence). CDR3 length: 13 amino acids.

V usage is TRBV5-1 and J usage is TRBJ1-2, with a possible D match to TRBD1 (6 bases). Germline values: CDR1 SGHRS, CDR2 YFSETQ. The V end was cut by 3 bases, the J end by 5 bases, with 11 bases between. This CDR3 is 13 amino acids long. CDR3 DNA sequence: TGCGCCAGCAGCTCCAGGGGATTATATGGCTACACCTTC. This sequence encodes CASSSRGLYGYTF. The full variable domain, completed using reference TRBV5-1 and TRBJ1-2, is KAGVTQTPRYLIKTRGQQVTLSCSPISGHRSVSWYQQTPGQGLQFLFEYFSETQRNKGNFPGRFSGRQFSNSRSEMNVSTLELGDSALYLCASSSRGLYGYTFGSGTRLTVV.

Only a few counts were recorded for this clonotype. The chain is built from TRBV20-1 and TRBJ2-1; TRBD2 agrees at 7 bases. Unmatched junction bases numbered 5, after V lost 3 bases and J lost 0 bases. This CDR3 comprises 15 residues. Germline V lookup: CDR1 DFQATT, CDR2 SNEGSKA (reference sequence). Here the CDR3 reads CSARAVAGSYNEQFF. CDR3 sequence (DNA): TGCAGTGCTAGGGCGGTAGCGGGCTCCTACAATGAGCAGTTCTTC.

This chain uses TRBV5-1 with TRBJ1-6; no definite D call. Germline V gives CDR1 SGHRS, CDR2 YFSETQ. This CDR3 comprises 16 residues. Trimming cost V 2 bases and J 7 bases, with 16 bases left between them. CDR3 DNA sequence: TGCGCCAGCAGCTTAATTCCAGGTTCGGAAAATTCACCCCTCCACTTT. Its protein product is CASSLIPGSENSPLHF.

The table lists this clonotype with many counts. This chain links TRBV5-5 with TRBJ2-3, with D perhaps matching TRBD1 or TRBD2 (5 bases each). Germline V gene sequence: CDR1 SGHKS, CDR2 YYEKEE (reference sequence). Trimming left V 0 bases short and J 10 bases short, with 12 bases between. The CDR3 spans 13 residues. The CDR3 DNA follows: TGTGCCAGCAGCTTGGTCAGTGGGGACGCGCAGTATTTT. It is translated as CASSLVSGDAQYF. Full variable domain (outside the CDR3, taken from reference TRBV5-5 and TRBJ2-3): DAGVTQSPTHLIKTRGQQVTLRCSPISGHKSVSWYQQVLGQGPQFIFQYYEKEERGRGNFPDRFSARQFPNYSSELNVNALLLGDSALYLCASSLVSGDAQYFGPGTRLTVL.

This clonotype was detected a few times. This rearrangement joins TRBV15 to TRBJ1-2, with D uncertain. The V end lost 3 bases, the J end lost 2 bases, and 22 bases lay between the germline ends. The CDR3 spans 18 residues. CDR1 is LNHNV and CDR2 is YYDKDF in the germline V gene (reference sequence). Written as DNA, the CDR3 is TGTGCCACCAGCAGTCCCTGGCGGGGAGCTCTTGGAAACTATGGCTACACCTTC. As protein: CATSSPWRGALGNYGYTF.

The CDR3 DNA reads as TGCGCCAGCAGCTTGATGGGGGCCGGCACCGGGGAGCTGTTTTTT. Encoded protein: CASSLMGAGTGELFF. The chain uses TRBV5-1 and TRBJ2-2, with a possible D match to TRBD1 (6 bases). The CDR3 is made up of 15 amino acids. Germline V gene data show CDR1 as SGHRS and CDR2 as YFSETQ. The germline V and J ends were trimmed by 1 base and 4 bases, with 11 bases remaining between them.

The chain carries TRBV20-1 and TRBJ2-7; 15 nucleotides agree with TRBD2. This CDR3 contains 18 residues. CDR1 and CDR2 from the germline V gene are DFQATT and SNEGSKA (reference sequence). V was clipped by 3 bases and J by 1 base; unmatched bases: 10. The CDR3 DNA reads as TGCAGTGCTAGCGGACTAGCGGGGGGGCCATCCCTTTCCTACGAGCAGTACTTC. Its protein product is CSASGLAGGPSLSYEQYF.

The rearrangement uses TRBV7-9 and TRBJ2-3; D is undetermined. The last part of the DNA fits TRBJ1-5 better; the J call may be wrong. CDR1 is SEHNR and CDR2 is FQNEAQ in the germline V gene (reference sequence). CDR3 size: 17 residues. The CDR3 loop is CASSLARRTSAKDTQHF. CDR3 DNA: TGTGCCAGCAGCTTAGCGCGGAGGACTAGCGCGAAAGATACGCAGCATTTT.

V is TRBV7-3 and J is TRBJ2-1; possible D gene TRBD2, 6 bases. The CDR3 sequence is 15 residues long. CDR1 SGHTA and CDR2 FQGTGA come from the germline V gene. V was shortened by 2 bases and J by 0 bases, with 8 bases between the two germline ends. The CDR3 loop reads CASSLLANSYNEQFF. CDR3 nucleotides: TGTGCCAGCAGCTTACTAGCGAACTCCTACAATGAGCAGTTCTTC.

At least ten counts were recorded for this clonotype. The chain carries TRBV11-2 and TRBJ2-5; 8 bases map to TRBD2. CDR1 and CDR2 (germline): SGHAT, FQNNGV. The CDR3 has 15 amino acids. J gave up 2 bases and V 3 bases, and 5 bases lay outside the gene matches. CDR3 nucleotides: TGTGCCAGCAGCTTGGGCGGGGGGTCACAAGAGACCCAGTACTTC. Protein product: CASSLGGGSQETQYF.

In its sample, this clonotype was seen a few times. The chain combines TRBV20-1 with TRBJ2-7; D may be TRBD2 (6 bases). There are 16 residues in the CDR3. CDR1 and CDR2 from the germline V gene are DFQATT and SNEGSKA (reference sequence). V was pared by 2 bases and J by 0 bases, with 17 bases between. The CDR3 reads CSARPGSGLSSYEQYF. As DNA, the CDR3 is TGCAGTGCTAGACCCGGTAGCGGCCTGAGCTCCTACGAGCAGTACTTC.

This clonotype was seen many times. The genes are TRBV20-1 and TRBJ1-3; the D gene is possibly TRBD1 (5 bases). Germline CDR1 DFQATT, CDR2 SNEGSKA (reference sequence). V lost 5 bases and J lost 2, with 13 bases in between. The CDR3 runs 14 residues. The CDR3 spells CSAWGGFPGNTIYF. CDR3 bases: TGCAGTGCTTGGGGGGGGTTCCCTGGAAACACCATATATTTT.

This chain uses TRBV24-1 with TRBJ2-1; 7 nucleotides align to TRBD2. The CDR3 runs to 14 residues. The germline gives CDR1 KGHDR, CDR2 SFDVKD. The trim removed 5 bases at V and 6 bases at J, leaving 6 bases unmatched. In nucleotides, the CDR3 is TGTGCCACCAGTGGGTCTAGCGGAACCAATGAGCAGTTCTTC. Its protein is CATSGSSGTNEQFF.

CDR3 nucleotides: TGCAGTGCTAGACCCGATCAGGGGGCGAGCTACGAGCAGTACTTC. Its translation: CSARPDQGASYEQYF. The chain uses TRBV20-1 and TRBJ2-7, with 8 bases lining up with TRBD1. Trimming cost V 2 bases and J 3 bases; bases outside gene matches: 9. The CDR3 totals 15 residues. Germline V gene lookup returns CDR1 DFQATT and CDR2 SNEGSKA (reference sequence).

This clonotype appeared a few times. This rearrangement joins TRBV18 to TRBJ2-5, with a weak D call TRBD2 (6 bases). The CDR3 has 14 amino acids. V was clipped by 0 bases and J by 5 bases, with 10 bases between them. The germline V gene has CDR1 KGHSH and CDR2 LQKENI. This chain's CDR3 is CASSPPGGKETQYF. CDR3 in DNA: TGTGCCAGCTCACCACCTGGCGGGAAGGAGACCCAGTACTTC.

The CDR3 here is CASRPTGIAKNIQYF. The CDR3 DNA follows: TGTGCCAGCAGGCCCACAGGGATAGCCAAAAACATTCAGTACTTC. V is TRBV2 and J is TRBJ2-4; perhaps TRBD1 as D (6 bases). The CDR3 runs to 15 residues. Germline V gene lookup returns CDR1 SNHLY and CDR2 FYNNEI. With 6 bases removed from V and 0 bases from J, the gap between germline ends came to 12 bases.

In this sample, this clonotype turned up a few times. J is TRBJ1-5 and V is TRBV28; 8 positions agree with TRBD1. V shed 6 bases and J 6 bases; nucleotides not matched to a gene: 10. There are 15 residues in the CDR3. Germline lookup yields CDR1 MDHEN and CDR2 SYDVKM. The DNA of the CDR3 is TGTGCCAGCAGACCCCAGGGGGCGCAGGGTCAGCCCCAGCATTTT. Translating it yields CASRPQGAQGQPQHF.

This clonotype was seen more than once but under ten times. The gene calls are TRBV28 and TRBJ2-2; the match to TRBD2 covers 14 bases. Per germline, CDR1 MDHEN and CDR2 SYDVKM. The CDR3 totals 17 residues. J gave up 5 bases and V 6 bases, and 8 bases lay outside the gene matches. CDR3 nucleotides: TGTGCCAGCAGGGGACTAGCGGGAGTGGGTGGGACCGGGGAGCTGTTTTTT. Protein product: CASRGLAGVGGTGELFF.

This clonotype was detected a few times. The chain is built from TRBV20-1 and TRBJ2-1, with D perhaps being TRBD1 or TRBD2 (5 bases each). CDR1 DFQATT and CDR2 SNEGSKA come from the germline V gene (reference sequence). The V gene lost 1 base and the J gene lost 2 bases, with 12 bases spanning the gap. This CDR3 is 15 amino acids long. The CDR3 spells CSARVDGATYNEQFF. The CDR3 coding sequence is TGCAGTGCTAGAGTCGACGGGGCTACCTACAATGAGCAGTTCTTC.

The gene calls are TRBV4-3 and TRBJ2-5; D gene ambiguous. The CDR3 is made up of 17 amino acids. CDR1 is LGHNA and CDR2 is YSLEER in the germline V gene. Trimming left V 2 bases short and J 4 bases short, with 20 bases between. CDR3 amino acids: CASSQSNRRNVGETQYF. As DNA, the CDR3 is TGCGCCAGCAGCCAATCTAATCGGAGAAACGTTGGAGAGACCCAGTACTTC.

V and J are TRBV10-3 and TRBJ1-1; no firm D call. The CDR3 contains 13 residues. CDR1 and CDR2 (germline): ENHRY, SYGVKD. The V gene lost 6 bases and the J gene lost 0 bases, with 8 bases spanning the gap. This chain's CDR3 is CAIRSDLNTEAFF. As DNA, the CDR3 is TGTGCCATCAGGTCGGACCTGAACACTGAAGCTTTCTTT.

This clonotype was counted between two and nine times. At one boundary the junction diverges from the germline segment, which might be a read error. For the CDR3, the DNA is TGTGCCAGCTTACCACTGTCGGATTCCTACGAGCAGTACTTC. Translating it yields CASLPLSDSYEQYF. The chain combines TRBV18 with TRBJ2-7; D remains ambiguous. Germline CDR1 reads KGHSH; CDR2 reads LQKENI. The CDR3 loop spans 14 amino acids.

In this sample, this clonotype turned up many times. The chain uses TRBV12-3 or TRBV12-4 and TRBJ2-5, with D perhaps TRBD1 (5 bases). The CDR3 loop spans 14 amino acids. V was pared by 4 bases and J by 1 base, with 10 bases between. In DNA, the CDR3 is TGTGCCAGCAGTTCCAAGGGGTTCCAAGAGACCCAGTACTTC. This gives the protein CASSSKGFQETQYF.

This clonotype has a count of ten or more. V usage is TRBV7-2 and J usage is TRBJ1-5; TRBD1 matches at 11 bases. CDR3 length: 14 residues. Germline V gene sequence: CDR1 SGHTA, CDR2 FQGNSA. After removal of 5 bases from V and 9 bases from J, the junction contained 6 bases not matched to a gene. The CDR3 protein is CASSRGQGASPQHF. In DNA form, the CDR3 reads TGTGCCAGCAGCCGTGGACAGGGGGCTTCGCCCCAGCATTTT.